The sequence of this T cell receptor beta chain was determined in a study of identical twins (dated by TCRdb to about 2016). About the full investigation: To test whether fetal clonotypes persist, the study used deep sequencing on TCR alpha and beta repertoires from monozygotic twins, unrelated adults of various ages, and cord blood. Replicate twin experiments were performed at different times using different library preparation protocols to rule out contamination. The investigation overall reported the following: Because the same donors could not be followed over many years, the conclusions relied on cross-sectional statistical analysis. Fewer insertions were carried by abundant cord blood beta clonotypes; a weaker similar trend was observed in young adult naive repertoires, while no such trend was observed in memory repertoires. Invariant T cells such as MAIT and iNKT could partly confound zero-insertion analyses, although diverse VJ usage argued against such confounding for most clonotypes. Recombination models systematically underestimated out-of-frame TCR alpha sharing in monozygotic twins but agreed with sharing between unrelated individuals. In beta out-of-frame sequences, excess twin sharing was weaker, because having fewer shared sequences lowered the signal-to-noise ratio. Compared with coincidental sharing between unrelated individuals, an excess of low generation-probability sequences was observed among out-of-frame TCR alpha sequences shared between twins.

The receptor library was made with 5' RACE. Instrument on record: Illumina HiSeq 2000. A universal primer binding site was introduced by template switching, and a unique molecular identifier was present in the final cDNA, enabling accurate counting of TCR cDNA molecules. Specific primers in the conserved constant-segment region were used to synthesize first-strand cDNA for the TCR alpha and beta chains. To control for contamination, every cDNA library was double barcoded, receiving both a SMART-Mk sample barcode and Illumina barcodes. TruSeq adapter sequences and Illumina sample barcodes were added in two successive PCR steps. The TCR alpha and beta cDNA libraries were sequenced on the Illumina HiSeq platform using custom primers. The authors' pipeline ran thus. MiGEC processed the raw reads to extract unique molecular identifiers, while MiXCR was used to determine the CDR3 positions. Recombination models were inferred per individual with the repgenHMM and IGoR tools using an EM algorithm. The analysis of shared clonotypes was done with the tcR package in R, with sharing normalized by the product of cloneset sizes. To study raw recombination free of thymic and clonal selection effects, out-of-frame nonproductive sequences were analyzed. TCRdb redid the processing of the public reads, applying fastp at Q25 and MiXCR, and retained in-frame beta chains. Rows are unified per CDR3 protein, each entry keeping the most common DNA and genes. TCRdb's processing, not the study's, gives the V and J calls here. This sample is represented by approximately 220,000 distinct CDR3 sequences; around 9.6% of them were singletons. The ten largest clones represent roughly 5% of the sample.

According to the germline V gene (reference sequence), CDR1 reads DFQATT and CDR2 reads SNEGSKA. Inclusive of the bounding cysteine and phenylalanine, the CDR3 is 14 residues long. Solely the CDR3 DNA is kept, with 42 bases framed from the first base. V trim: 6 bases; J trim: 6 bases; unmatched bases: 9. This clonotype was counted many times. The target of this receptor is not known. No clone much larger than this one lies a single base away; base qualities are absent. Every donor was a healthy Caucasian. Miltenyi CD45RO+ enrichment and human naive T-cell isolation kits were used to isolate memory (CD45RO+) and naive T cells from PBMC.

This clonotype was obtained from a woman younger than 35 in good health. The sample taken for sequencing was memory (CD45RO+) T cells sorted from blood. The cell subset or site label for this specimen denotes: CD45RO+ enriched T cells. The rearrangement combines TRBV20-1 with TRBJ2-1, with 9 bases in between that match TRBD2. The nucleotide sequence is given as TGCAGTGCGGGAGGACTAGCGAGGGGCAATGAGCAGTTCTTC. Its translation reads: CSAGGLARGNEQFF.